These T cell receptor beta chains were read from a single sample in a study of blood T cell repertoires in COVID-19. Clones were read by immunoSEQ multiplex PCR, and TCRdb kept only the in-frame ones, dropping some. This table holds roughly 250,000 clones, around nine tenths found once. Sequenced input: PBMCs or T cells enriched from blood (not recorded which). The receptor set was obtained from a woman aged 45-65 years who had recovered from COVID-19. Both conserved end residues are part of each CDR3. A D gene is named only where the DNA matches it firmly. Size values are once, few and many counts, or a class for expanded clones, and some rows have none.

TRBV13	.	TRBJ1-5	.	TGTGCCAGCAGCTTCTCCCAGGGGAGAAAGGACAATCAGCCCCAGCATTTT	CASSFSQGRKDNQPQHF
TRBV7-2	.	TRBJ2-7	TRBD2	TGTGCCAGCAGTTGGGGACTAGGGAGTTACGAGCAGTACTTC	CASSWGLGSYEQYF
TRBV7-9	.	TRBJ2-7	TRBD2	TGTGCCAGCAGCTTGGGACTAGCGGGAGTAGCCCTCTACGAGCAGTACTTC	CASSLGLAGVALYEQYF
TRBV18	.	TRBJ1-2	.	TGTGCCAGCTCACCACCAGAGGCCGGATTATATGGCTACACCTTC	CASSPPEAGLYGYTF
TRBV14	.	TRBJ1-3	TRBD1	TGTGCCAGCAGCCAGGACAGGGGGAACACCATATATTTT	CASSQDRGNTIYF
TRBV11-2	.	TRBJ2-3	TRBD2	TGTGCCAGCAGCCAATTGCTTGGGAGCGGGATAACAGATACGCAGTATTTT	CASSQLLGSGITDTQYF
TRBV10-3	.	TRBJ1-6	TRBD1	TGTGCCATCAGGGGGACAGTGAATTCACCCCTCCACTTT	CAIRGTVNSPLHF
TRBV9	.	TRBJ1-2	TRBD1	TGTGCCAGCAGCTATCGGACAGGGCGGTATGGCTACACCTTC	CASSYRTGRYGYTF
TRBV30	.	TRBJ2-1	TRBD1	TGTGCCTGGAGCCGAGATGACAGGGGACAAAATGAGCAGTTCTTC	CAWSRDDRGQNEQFF
TRBV11-2	.	TRBJ2-1	.	TGTGCCAGCAGCACCCCGTCGGGCTCCTACAATGAGCAGTTCTTC	CASSTPSGSYNEQFF
TRBV27	.	TRBJ1-4	TRBD1	TGTGCCAGCAGTTTATCGATTTCGATTTCGGGACAGAATGAAAAACTGTTTTTT	CASSLSISISGQNEKLFF
TRBV5-1	.	TRBJ1-2	.	TGCGCCAGCACGGCAGGGCAAGGCTACACCTTC	CASTAGQGYTF
TRBV24-1	.	TRBJ1-5	TRBD1	TGTGCCACCAGTGACGGACAGGGGGTAGGCAATCAGCCCCAGCATTTT	CATSDGQGVGNQPQHF
TRBV11-2	once	TRBJ2-7	TRBD2	TGTGCCAGCAGCTTAAGGGCTAGCGGACCCTACGAGCAGTACTTC	CASSLRASGPYEQYF
TRBV15	.	TRBJ2-5	.	TGTGCCACCAGCGGCGACAGGATTCAAGAGACCCAGTACTTC	CATSGDRIQETQYF
TRBV11-2	.	TRBJ2-7	TRBD2	TGTGCCAGCAGCTCAACTAGCGGGAGGGGCTCCTACGAGCAGTACTTC	CASSSTSGRGSYEQYF
TRBV10-3	.	TRBJ1-1	TRBD1	TGTGCCGCCGACCAAACAGGGGTCGGGACTGAAGCTTTCTTT	CAADQTGVGTEAFF
TRBV11-1	.	TRBJ1-5	.	TGTGCCAGCAGCCCGGGGGGTGTTGGTCAGCCCCAGCATTTT	CASSPGGVGQPQHF
TRBV28	.	TRBJ1-5	TRBD1	TGTGCCAGCAGGAGGCTTTTATCGTCAGGGGGTGCAATGTATCAGCCCCAGCATTTT	CASRRLLSSGGAMYQPQHF
TRBV27	.	TRBJ1-5	TRBD1	TGTGCCAGCAAAGCCCTGAACAGGGGGGGCAATCAGCCCCAGCATTTT	CASKALNRGGNQPQHF
TRBV7-3	.	TRBJ2-2	.	TGTGCCAGCAGCTTCATAGGGGGAAAGGGGGAGCTGTTTTTT	CASSFIGGKGELFF
TRBV30	.	TRBJ1-1	.	TGTGCCTGGAGTAAACAGGGTGGCACTGAAGCTTTCTTT	CAWSKQGGTEAFF
TRBV28	few	TRBJ1-5	.	TGTGCCAGCAGCCCGCAGGTGCAGCCCCAGCATTTT	CASSPQVQPQHF
TRBV12-1	.	TRBJ1-1	.	TGTGCCAGCAGCTTACGGACAGATAATGTTATGAACACTGAAGCTTTCTTT	CASSLRTDNVMNTEAFF
TRBV30	.	TRBJ2-2	.	TGTGCCTGGAGCCGGGACTCCACCGGGGAGCTGTTTTTT	CAWSRDSTGELFF
TRBV15	.	TRBJ1-5	TRBD1	TGTGCCACCAGCAGAGAACAGGGGGCCAATCAGCCCCAGCATTTT	CATSREQGANQPQHF
TRBV6-8	.	TRBJ2-7	.	TGTGCCAGACAGGGTTACGAGCAGTACTTC	CARQGYEQYF
TRBV6-5	.	TRBJ2-7	TRBD2	TGTGCCAGCAGTCCCCTCGCGGGGGGTCCCTACGAGCAGTACTTC	CASSPLAGGPYEQYF
TRBV24-1	.	TRBJ2-2	TRBD1	TGTGCCACCAGTGATAAAAAATCCGGGACAGTTATGACCGGGGAGCTGTTTTTT	CATSDKKSGTVMTGELFF
TRBV28	.	TRBJ2-1	TRBD1	TGTGCCAGCCGGGACAGGGACAAGGATGAGCAGTTCTTC	CASRDRDKDEQFF
TRBV2	once	TRBJ1-4	.	TGTGCCAGCAGCGAAGAGGGGCCCGGGAGTGAAAAACTGTTTTTT	CASSEEGPGSEKLFF
TRBV7-8	.	TRBJ1-5	.	TGTGCCAGCAGCTTACCTCGGGAAAGCAATCAGCCCCAGCATTTT	CASSLPRESNQPQHF
TRBV7-9	once	TRBJ1-3	.	TGTGCCAGCAGCAATCTAAACTTATATTTT	CASSNLNLYF
TRBV28	.	TRBJ2-7	.	TGTGCCAGCAGTTTGTGGCCCTACGAGCAGTACTTC	CASSLWPYEQYF
TRBV19	.	TRBJ1-5	.	TGTGCCAGTAGTCCGAGTAATTATCAGCCCCAGCATTTT	CASSPSNYQPQHF
TRBV6-5	.	TRBJ2-4	.	TGTGCCAGCAGCCGCAGGGGGGCTGGGGCAAACATTCAGTACTTC	CASSRRGAGANIQYF
TRBV2	.	TRBJ2-7	TRBD2	TGTGCCAGCAGGGGGACTAGCGGGAGAACTGGCGAGCAGTACTTC	CASRGTSGRTGEQYF
TRBV27	.	TRBJ2-1	TRBD2	TGTGCCAGCAGGGGGACTAGCGGGAGTGGTGAGCAGTTCTTC	CASRGTSGSGEQFF
TRBV12-5	once	TRBJ2-7	TRBD1	TGTGCTAGTGCGAGGGACAGGACGACCTACGAGCAGTACTTC	CASARDRTTYEQYF
TRBV18	.	TRBJ2-1	TRBD2	TGTGCCAGCTCACCAACCCACGGACTAGCAAGGGGCAATGAGCAGTTCTTC	CASSPTHGLARGNEQFF
TRBV28	.	TRBJ2-2	TRBD1	TGTGCCAGCAGTCCCCGACAGGGGTGGTCCGGGGAGCTGTTTTTT	CASSPRQGWSGELFF
TRBV19	.	TRBJ2-1	.	TGTGCCAGTAGTAATGTAAATGAGCAGTTCTTC	CASSNVNEQFF
TRBV5-4	once	TRBJ2-7	TRBD2	TGTGCCAGCAGCTCCCGGACTAGCGGGAGGGGATACGAGCAGTACTTC	CASSSRTSGRGYEQYF